This T cell receptor beta chain was sequenced in a study of T cells in Graves' hyperthyroidism and ophthalmopathy. V was cut by 0 bases and J by 6 bases, with 18 bases left in between. Looked up from germline, CDR1 is DFQATT and CDR2 is SNEGSKA (reference sequence). The CDR3 has 15 residues. The hyperthyroidism patients had all been newly diagnosed, and their disease duration was under 2 months. Their ages ranged from 18 to 65 years. Investigators excluded patients with uncontrolled infection, other autoimmune disease, pregnancy or lactation. PBMCs were obtained from roughly 10 ml fresh peripheral blood. What was amplified from RNA transcripts were TCR beta CDR3 regions. The HTBI primer set drove a first-round RT-PCR of the TCR CDR3. TCRdb independently ran MiXCR on the multiplex PCR reads; one entry per CDR3 protein. The sample includes about 420,000 distinct CDR3 sequences, approximately 13% of them seen just once.

This clonotype occurred many times. What it recognizes is unknown. General study findings and limits: Ophthalmopathy was model-predicted a median about 6.9 months pre-onset.

The sequence was collected from a woman aged 18 to 35 with Graves' hyperthyroidism. Sequenced input: blood. The chain recombines TRBV20-1 with TRBJ2-7, with no clear D. The CDR3 region is CSARDLGLTLPEQYF. As DNA, the CDR3 is TGCAGTGCTAGAGATCTGGGCCTAACCCTACCCGAGCAGTACTTC.